The 25 T cell receptor beta chains listed next were all sequenced from one sample in a study of blood T cell repertoires in COVID-19. Sequenced by immunoSEQ multiplex PCR; TCRdb stores in-frame clones only, minus some. The table has more than 100,000 clones, about 90% seen once; the top ten hold roughly 6.2%. Sequencing input: peripheral blood. The receptor set was obtained from a human donor in a cohort sampled during active COVID-19.

V usage is TRBV29-1 and J usage is TRBJ1-1; no firm D call. In germline, CDR1 is SQVTM, CDR2 ANQGSEA. V was cut by 4 bases and J by 3 bases, with 3 bases left in between. This CDR3 comprises 10 residues. The CDR3 is CSVADTEAFF. CDR3 nucleotide sequence: TGCAGCGTTGCGGACACTGAAGCTTTCTTT.

V and J are TRBV7-6 and TRBJ2-5; possible D gene TRBD1, 5 bases. Germline V CDR1 and CDR2: SGHVS, FNYEAQ. The CDR3 is made up of 14 amino acids. The ends were cut back, 5 bases at V and 1 base at J, with 11 bases in the middle. CDR3 DNA: TGTGCCAGCAGCCCCAGGCAGGGCCAAGAGACCCAGTACTTC. Amino acids: CASSPRQGQETQYF.

This clone was seen more than once but under ten times. The V call is TRBV28, the J call TRBJ2-3; D unclear. The CDR3 consists of 16 residues. V lost 1 base to trimming and J lost 1 base, with 12 bases between them. Germline V gene data show CDR1 as MDHEN and CDR2 as SYDVKM. DNA of the CDR3: TGTGCCAGCAGTTTATTAACAGTCCTCCGCACAGATACGCAGTATTTT. This codes for CASSLLTVLRTDTQYF.

The chain uses TRBV12-3 or TRBV12-4 and TRBJ2-3, with 7 positions matching TRBD2. V was clipped by 8 bases and J by 2 bases; unmatched bases: 4. The CDR3 sequence is 13 residues long. The CDR3 loop reads CASLSGDTDTQYF. The DNA of the CDR3 is TGTGCCAGCTTGAGCGGGGACACAGATACGCAGTATTTT.

CDR3 DNA: TGTGCCAGCAGTTACCGGGGACAGAGCACCGGGGAGCTGTTTTTT. Its protein product is CASSYRGQSTGELFF. The rearrangement joins TRBV6-6 to TRBJ2-2; 7 nucleotides agree with TRBD1. The length of the CDR3 is 15 residues. The V and J ends lost 2 bases and 4 bases, in that order; junction bases with no gene match: 4. Germline-derived CDR1 and CDR2 are MNHNY and SVGAGI (reference sequence).

The chain has TRBV19 and TRBJ1-1, with unresolved D. The CDR3 extends over 13 amino acids. CDR1 and CDR2 from the germline V gene are LNHDA and SQIVND (reference sequence). V shed 4 bases and J shed 0 bases, with 6 bases lying between them. The CDR3 bases are TGTGCCAGTAGTACGACACTGAACACTGAAGCTTTCTTT. Translated, it gives CASSTTLNTEAFF. Variable domain in full (rest from reference TRBV19 and TRBJ1-1): DGGITQSPKYLFRKEGQNVTLSCEQNLNHDAMYWYRQDPGQGLRLIYYSQIVNDFQKGDIAEGYSVSREKKESFPLTVTSAQKNPTAFYLCASSTTLNTEAFFGQGTRLTVV.

The chain combines TRBV19 with TRBJ2-7; 10 positions agree with TRBD1. This CDR3 comprises 15 residues. J was trimmed by 3 bases and V by 6 bases; bases with no gene match: 8. The germline V gene encodes CDR1 LNHDA and CDR2 SQIVND (reference sequence). The CDR3, as DNA: TGTGCCAGTAGCCAGGGTGGGACAGGGGACTACGAGCAGTACTTC. Translation gives CASSQGGTGDYEQYF.

The chain uses TRBV12-3 or TRBV12-4 and TRBJ1-6, with D possibly being TRBD1 (5 bases). This CDR3 comprises 12 residues. V lost 3 bases and J lost 11, with 8 bases in between. The CDR3 bases are TGTGCCAGCAGTTTTCAGGACACACCCCTCCACTTT. Residues: CASSFQDTPLHF.

The genes are TRBV5-8 and TRBJ1-6; D possibly corresponds to TRBD1 (6 bases). Germline loops: CDR1 SGHTS, CDR2 YDEGEE. Trimming stripped 0 bases from V and 7 bases from J, with 11 bases between. The CDR3 contains 15 residues. As DNA, the CDR3 is TGTGCCAGCAGCTTGGTGGGGCAGGGGAATTCACCCCTCCACTTT. Translation: CASSLVGQGNSPLHF.

This clone was seen a single time. The chain links TRBV7-9 to TRBJ1-1; D unresolved. CDR3 length equals 13 residues. The V gene lost 5 bases and the J gene lost 8 bases, with 15 bases spanning the gap. CDR1 SEHNR and CDR2 FQNEAQ come from the germline V gene (reference sequence). DNA of the CDR3: TGTGCCAGCAGCCTCGACACCCTCCTAGAAGCTTTCTTT. It is translated as CASSLDTLLEAFF.

The sample holds a few counts of this clone. V usage is TRBV30 and J usage is TRBJ1-1; D unclear. Germline loops: CDR1 GTSNPN, CDR2 SVGIG (reference sequence). V gave up 4 bases and J gave up 4 bases, with 7 bases separating them. This CDR3 has 11 residues. CDR3 in DNA: TGTGCCTGGACACCTACCACTGAAGCTTTCTTT. It translates to CAWTPTTEAFF.

The V and J genes are TRBV6-5 and TRBJ2-7, with 9 positions matching TRBD1. Per germline, CDR1 MNHEY and CDR2 SVGAGI. With 6 bases clipped from V and 4 bases from J, the junction kept 10 bases outside the gene matches. The length of the CDR3 is 15 residues. The CDR3 loop reads CASSLWYRGQYEQYF. The CDR3 coding sequence is TGTGCCAGCAGCCTGTGGTACAGGGGGCAGTACGAGCAGTACTTC.

The chain uses TRBV11-3 and TRBJ2-7; 8 nucleotides agree with TRBD1. Looked up from germline, CDR1 is SGHNT and CDR2 is YENEEA. This CDR3 spans 14 amino acids. V gave up 1 base and J gave up 3 bases; unmatched junction bases: 2. The CDR3 region is CASSLGGTGYEQYF. For the CDR3, the DNA is TGTGCCAGCAGCTTAGGTGGGACAGGCTACGAGCAGTACTTC.

The gene calls are TRBV30 and TRBJ2-7, with 11 bases matching TRBD1. The CDR3 has 16 amino acids. Germline V gene sequence: CDR1 GTSNPN, CDR2 SVGIG (reference sequence). V lost 0 bases and J lost 7; bases outside the gene matches: 11. CDR3 sequence: CAWSVPEDRGRGEQYF. The CDR3 nucleotides are TGTGCCTGGAGTGTACCCGAGGACAGGGGGCGGGGAGAGCAGTACTTC.

This clone was seen just once. The genes are TRBV6-1 and TRBJ1-5; 10 positions match TRBD1. This CDR3 is built from 15 residues. Trimming took 2 bases from V and 7 from J; bases not matched to a gene: 5. Germline lookup yields CDR1 MNHNS and CDR2 SASEGT. The CDR3 region has the DNA TGTGCCAGCAGTGAATTTGGGACAGGGGAACAGCCCCAGCATTTT. This translates into CASSEFGTGEQPQHF.

The rearrangement joins TRBV28 to TRBJ2-7, with 10 bases aligning to TRBD2. After removal of 6 bases from V and 3 bases from J, the junction contained 2 bases not matched to a gene. CDR1 and CDR2 (germline): MDHEN, SYDVKM. This CDR3 is built from 13 residues. CDR3 residues: CASRGTSDYEQYF. CDR3 nucleotides: TGTGCCAGCAGGGGGACTAGCGACTACGAGCAGTACTTC.

The rearrangement uses TRBV5-4 and TRBJ2-7; 13 positions match TRBD2. The CDR3 extends over 15 amino acids. Trimming at V came to 4 bases and at J to 4 bases, leaving 5 bases not matched to a gene. Per germline, CDR1 SGHNT and CDR2 YYREEE (reference sequence). The CDR3 spells CASSVGTSGVYEQYF. The CDR3 DNA reads as TGTGCCAGCAGCGTCGGGACTAGCGGGGTTTACGAGCAGTACTTC.

The V call is TRBV18, the J call TRBJ1-1, with a tentative D call TRBD1 (6 bases). This CDR3 is built from 13 residues. The V and J ends lost 4 bases and 1 base respectively, with 7 bases between them. CDR1 KGHSH and CDR2 LQKENI come from the germline V gene. CDR3 sequence: CASSRTANTEAFF. In DNA form, the CDR3 reads TGTGCCAGCTCACGGACAGCGAACACTGAAGCTTTCTTT. Filled out from reference TRBV18 and TRBJ1-1, the complete variable domain reads NAGVMQNPRHLVRRRGQEARLRCSPMKGHSHVYWYRQLPEEGLKFMVYLQKENIIDESGMPKERFSAEFPKEGPSILRIQQVVRGDSAAYFCASSRTANTEAFFGQGTRLTVV.

This clone has more than one count but fewer than ten. The chain recombines TRBV4-1 with TRBJ2-7, with 8 bases lining up with TRBD2. The CDR3 is 16 residues long. Looked up from germline, CDR1 is MGHRA and CDR2 is YSYEKL. V lost 4 bases to trimming and J lost 2 bases; unmatched junction nucleotides: 10. CDR3 nucleotide sequence: TGCGCCAGCAGCCCCGTTCCTAGCGGGCGTACCTACGAGCAGTACTTC. It codes for CASSPVPSGRTYEQYF.

This chain joins TRBV19 and TRBJ2-3; 8 positions match TRBD2. Germline lookup yields CDR1 LNHDA and CDR2 SQIVND (reference sequence). The CDR3 consists of 15 residues. J was trimmed by 3 bases and V by 5 bases; bases with no gene match: 7. CDR3 nucleotide sequence: TGTGCCAGTAGTTACCAGCGGGAGAGGACAGATACGCAGTATTTT. Translating it yields CASSYQRERTDTQYF.

The CDR3, as DNA: TGTGCCAGCAGCCCACGGCGGGAGGGCACAGATACGCAGTATTTT. Its translation: CASSPRREGTDTQYF. The V call is TRBV5-4, the J call TRBJ2-3; 8 nucleotides align to TRBD2. The CDR3 covers 15 residues. With V trimmed by 4 bases and J by 1 base, 5 bases remained unmatched. Germline loops: CDR1 SGHNT, CDR2 YYREEE (reference sequence).

The V gene is TRBV11-2, the J gene TRBJ1-5, with 8 positions matching TRBD1. Germline trimming cut 5 bases from V and 7 bases from J; bases unmatched to any gene: 4. CDR1 is SGHAT, CDR2 FQNNGV, per germline. This CDR3 comprises 13 residues. DNA of the CDR3: TGTGCCAGCAGCCGGGACAGGTGGCAGCCCCAGCATTTT. This codes for CASSRDRWQPQHF.

The V call is TRBV5-1, the J call TRBJ2-5; D uncertain. Germline loops: CDR1 SGHRS, CDR2 YFSETQ. This CDR3 comprises 14 residues. V lost 0 bases and J lost 0, with 6 bases in between. In DNA, the CDR3 is TGCGCCAGCAGCTTGGGACAAAACCAAGAGACCCAGTACTTC. It yields the protein CASSLGQNQETQYF.

The rearrangement uses TRBV4-2 and TRBJ2-7, with a weak D call TRBD2 (6 bases). Germline V CDR1 and CDR2: LGHNA, YNFKEQ. Trimming pared 0 bases from V and 3 bases from J, leaving 15 bases between. The CDR3 has 16 amino acids. CDR3 in amino acids: CASSQDLERVYYEQYF. CDR3 coding DNA: TGTGCCAGCAGCCAAGATCTCGAGCGGGTTTACTACGAGCAGTACTTC.

The chain couples TRBV6-5 to TRBJ2-5; no clear D. The CDR3 length is 15 residues. Trimming cost V 0 bases and J 1 base, with 9 bases left between them. Germline CDR1 and CDR2: MNHEY and SVGAGI. The CDR3 DNA is TGTGCCAGCAGTTACTCGGGCAGGCCCCAAGAGACCCAGTACTTC. This sequence encodes CASSYSGRPQETQYF.